This T cell receptor beta chain was recovered during a study of cytomegalovirus exposure and HLA in healthy donors (dated by TCRdb to between 2016 and 2019). Regarding the complete study: According to a later analysis, one platform produced both the approximately 110 validation repertoires and the 666 repertoires of the first cohort. Along with the roughly 670-subject first cohort, a separate validation cohort of around 110 different subjects was used. The study aimed to test whether cataloging public T cell receptors could reveal signatures of past pathogen exposure. The study combined high-throughput TCR immunosequencing, statistical association of individual TCRs with disease status, and machine learning to predict cytomegalovirus infection status. General study outcomes and caveats: A total of some 180 TCR beta chains were listed by the study as associated with cytomegalovirus. It was suggested by the authors that the approach could potentially be generalized to other disease states and immunological phenotypes. A few of the identified cytomegalovirus-associated TCR beta chains were confirmed in vitro to be specific for cytomegalovirus antigens. While some public TCRs were present in many individuals, most TCR sequences turned up only very rarely across donors. In both the original and validation cohorts, the classifier was reported to diagnose cytomegalovirus status with high specificity and sensitivity. In a later analysis, TCRs clustered in the first cohort were found to also tend to co-occur in the roughly 120 validation repertoires, with 85% to 95% of cluster scores above 0. A later analysis had no HLA typing for the validation cohort, so co-occurrence there was scored across all 120 or so repertoires.

The CDR3 contains 16 residues, cysteine and phenylalanine counted. Of the read, only the CDR3 DNA is kept; its 48 bases are in frame from base 1. V is cut back by 3 bases and J by 3 bases, with 6 bases in the junction unmatched. Per the germline V gene (reference sequence), LNHDA is the CDR1 and SQIVND is the CDR2. This clone was found once. Its specific antigen is unknown. No much larger clone is present one base from it, and per-base qualities are unavailable. Separate from the roughly 650-subject first cohort, the validation cohort of some 130 subjects was the group to which the donors belonged. Libraries were built with the immunoSEQ multiplex PCR assay. From the authors' description of their analysis: A statistical classification framework was built for diagnosing cytomegalovirus status from the catalog of TCR beta chain sequences. TCRdb obtained this table from immuneACCESS and retained in-frame rearrangements with V and J assigned. These tables miss some clones; where compared with another copy, unresolved V genes account for less than half of the shortfall, and the remainder is unexplained. Clonal size and the V and J genes are those of that table, whereas D and trimming came from the DNA. This sample lists approximately 110,000 clones; roughly 93% were detected once. The top ten constitute 1% to 1.5% of the sample.

The sequenced material came from PBMCs. The TCR comes from a woman aged 18-29 years in good health and CMV-seronegative. Here the chain combines TRBV19 and TRBJ2-3; TRBD1 lines up with 10 middle nucleotides. DNA sequence: TGTGCCAGTAGTATCCGTACGGGACAGGGGACAGATACGCAGTATTTT. Its coded protein is CASSIRTGQGTDTQYF.